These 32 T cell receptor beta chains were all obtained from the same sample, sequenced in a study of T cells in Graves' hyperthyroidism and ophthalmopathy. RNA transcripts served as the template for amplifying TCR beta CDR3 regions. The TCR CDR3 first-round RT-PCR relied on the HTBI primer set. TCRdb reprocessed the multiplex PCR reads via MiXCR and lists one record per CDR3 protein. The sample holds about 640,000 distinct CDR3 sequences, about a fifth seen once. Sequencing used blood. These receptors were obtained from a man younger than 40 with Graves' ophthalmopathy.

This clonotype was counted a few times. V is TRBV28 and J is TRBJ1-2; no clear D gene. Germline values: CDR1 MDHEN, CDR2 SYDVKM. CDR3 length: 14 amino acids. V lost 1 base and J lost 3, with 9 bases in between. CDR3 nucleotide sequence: TGTGCCAGCAGTTTATCGGCGGGATACTATGGCTACACCTTC. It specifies CASSLSAGYYGYTF.

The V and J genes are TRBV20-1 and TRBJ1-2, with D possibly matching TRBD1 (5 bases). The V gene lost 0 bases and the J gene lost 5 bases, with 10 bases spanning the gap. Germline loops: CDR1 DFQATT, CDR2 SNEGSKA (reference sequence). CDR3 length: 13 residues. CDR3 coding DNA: TGCAGTGCTAGAGATCAGACAGAATATGGCTACACCTTC. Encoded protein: CSARDQTEYGYTF.

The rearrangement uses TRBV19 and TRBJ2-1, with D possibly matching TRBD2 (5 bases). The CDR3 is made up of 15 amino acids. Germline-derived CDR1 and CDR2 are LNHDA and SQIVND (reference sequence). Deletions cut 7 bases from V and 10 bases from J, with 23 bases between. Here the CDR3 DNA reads TGTGCCAGTACCAATTCCCTGGGGATGGCGGGCGAGCAGTTCTTC. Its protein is CASTNSLGMAGEQFF.

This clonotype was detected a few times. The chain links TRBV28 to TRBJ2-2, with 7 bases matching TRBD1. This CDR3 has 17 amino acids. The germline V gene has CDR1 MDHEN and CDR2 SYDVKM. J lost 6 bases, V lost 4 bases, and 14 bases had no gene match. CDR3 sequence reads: CASSSDRAPFWSGELFF. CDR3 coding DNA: TGTGCCAGCAGTTCCGACAGGGCCCCCTTTTGGTCCGGGGAGCTGTTTTTT. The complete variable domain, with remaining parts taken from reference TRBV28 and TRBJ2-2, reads DVKVTQSSRYLVKRTGEKVFLECVQDMDHENMFWYRQDPGLGLRLIYFSYDVKMKEKGDIPEGYSVSREKKERFSLILESASTNQTSMYLCASSSDRAPFWSGELFFGEGSRLTVL.

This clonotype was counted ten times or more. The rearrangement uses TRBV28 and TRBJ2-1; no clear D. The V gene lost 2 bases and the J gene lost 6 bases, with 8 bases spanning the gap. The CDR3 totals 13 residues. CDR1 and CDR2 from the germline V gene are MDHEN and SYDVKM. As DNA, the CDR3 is TGTGCCAGCAGTTTAGTGGGTTCCAATGAGCAGTTCTTC. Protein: CASSLVGSNEQFF. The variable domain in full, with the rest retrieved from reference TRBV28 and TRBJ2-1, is DVKVTQSSRYLVKRTGEKVFLECVQDMDHENMFWYRQDPGLGLRLIYFSYDVKMKEKGDIPEGYSVSREKKERFSLILESASTNQTSMYLCASSLVGSNEQFFGPGTRLTVL.

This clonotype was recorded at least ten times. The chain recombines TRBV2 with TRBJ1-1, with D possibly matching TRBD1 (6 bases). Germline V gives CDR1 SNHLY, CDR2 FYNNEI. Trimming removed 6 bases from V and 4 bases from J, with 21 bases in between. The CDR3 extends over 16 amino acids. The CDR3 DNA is TGTGCCAGCAGCGGGGGGTCAGGGGTTTTGGGCACTGAAGCTTTCTTT. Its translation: CASSGGSGVLGTEAFF.

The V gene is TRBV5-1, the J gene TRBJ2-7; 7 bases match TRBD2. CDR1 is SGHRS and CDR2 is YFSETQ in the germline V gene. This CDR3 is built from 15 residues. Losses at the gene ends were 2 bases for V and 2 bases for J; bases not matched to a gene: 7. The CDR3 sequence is CASSLDGGSPYEQYF. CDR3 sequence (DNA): TGCGCCAGCAGCTTAGATGGCGGGAGTCCCTACGAGCAGTACTTC.

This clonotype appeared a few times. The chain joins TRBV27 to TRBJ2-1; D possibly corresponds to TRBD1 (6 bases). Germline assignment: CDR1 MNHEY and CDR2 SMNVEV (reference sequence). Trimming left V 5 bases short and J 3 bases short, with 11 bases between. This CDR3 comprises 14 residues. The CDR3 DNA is TGTGCCAGCAGTCTCCGGGACATCTACAATGAGCAGTTCTTC. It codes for CASSLRDIYNEQFF.

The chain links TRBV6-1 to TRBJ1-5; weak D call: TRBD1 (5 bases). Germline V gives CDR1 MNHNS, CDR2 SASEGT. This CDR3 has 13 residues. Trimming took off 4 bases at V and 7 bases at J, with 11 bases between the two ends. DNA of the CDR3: TGTGCCAGCAGTGCCTCGGGGGGGCAGCCCCAGCATTTT. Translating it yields CASSASGGQPQHF.

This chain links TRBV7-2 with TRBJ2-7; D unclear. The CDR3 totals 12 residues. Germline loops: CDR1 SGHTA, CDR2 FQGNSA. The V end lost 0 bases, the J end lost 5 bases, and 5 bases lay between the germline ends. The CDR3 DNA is TGTGCCAGCAGCTTAGCGATTAACGAGCAGTACTTC. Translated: CASSLAINEQYF.

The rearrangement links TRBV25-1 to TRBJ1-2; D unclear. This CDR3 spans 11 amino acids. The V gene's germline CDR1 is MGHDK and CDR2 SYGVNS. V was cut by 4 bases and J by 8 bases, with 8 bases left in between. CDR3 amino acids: CASSGVAGYTF. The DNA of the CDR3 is TGTGCCAGCAGTGGAGTTGCGGGCTACACCTTC.

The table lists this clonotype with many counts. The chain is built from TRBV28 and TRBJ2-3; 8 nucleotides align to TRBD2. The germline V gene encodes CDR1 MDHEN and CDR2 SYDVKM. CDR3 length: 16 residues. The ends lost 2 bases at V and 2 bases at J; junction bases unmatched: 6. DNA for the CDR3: TGTGCCAGCAGTTTACGGGGGACTAGGCCCACAGATACGCAGTATTTT. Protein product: CASSLRGTRPTDTQYF. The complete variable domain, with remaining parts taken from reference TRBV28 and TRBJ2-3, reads DVKVTQSSRYLVKRTGEKVFLECVQDMDHENMFWYRQDPGLGLRLIYFSYDVKMKEKGDIPEGYSVSREKKERFSLILESASTNQTSMYLCASSLRGTRPTDTQYFGPGTRLTVL.

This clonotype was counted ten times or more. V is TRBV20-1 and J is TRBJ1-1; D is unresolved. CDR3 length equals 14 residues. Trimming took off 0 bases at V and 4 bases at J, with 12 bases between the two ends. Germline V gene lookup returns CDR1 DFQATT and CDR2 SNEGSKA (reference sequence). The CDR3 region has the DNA TGCAGTGCTAGAGATCAAACGGCAACCACTGAAGCTTTCTTT. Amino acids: CSARDQTATTEAFF.

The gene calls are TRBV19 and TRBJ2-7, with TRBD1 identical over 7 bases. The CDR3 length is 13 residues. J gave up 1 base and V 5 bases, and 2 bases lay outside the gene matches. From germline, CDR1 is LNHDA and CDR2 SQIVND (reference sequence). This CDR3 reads CASSGDRSYEQYF. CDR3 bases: TGTGCCAGTAGTGGGGACAGATCCTACGAGCAGTACTTC.

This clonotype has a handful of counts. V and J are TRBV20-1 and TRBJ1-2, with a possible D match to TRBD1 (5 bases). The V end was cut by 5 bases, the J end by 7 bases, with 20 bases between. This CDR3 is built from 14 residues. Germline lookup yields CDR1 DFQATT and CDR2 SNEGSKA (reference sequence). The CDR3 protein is CSAHAPGDPGGYTF. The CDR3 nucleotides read TGCAGTGCTCACGCTCCCGGGGACCCCGGTGGCTACACCTTC.

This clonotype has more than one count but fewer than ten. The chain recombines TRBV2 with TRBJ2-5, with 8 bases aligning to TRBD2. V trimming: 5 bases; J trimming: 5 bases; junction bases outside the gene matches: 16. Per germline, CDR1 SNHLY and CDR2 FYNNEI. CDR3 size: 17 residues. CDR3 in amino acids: CASSLRTSGQSGETQYF. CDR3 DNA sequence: TGTGCCAGCAGTCTCCGTACTAGCGGCCAATCGGGGGAGACCCAGTACTTC.

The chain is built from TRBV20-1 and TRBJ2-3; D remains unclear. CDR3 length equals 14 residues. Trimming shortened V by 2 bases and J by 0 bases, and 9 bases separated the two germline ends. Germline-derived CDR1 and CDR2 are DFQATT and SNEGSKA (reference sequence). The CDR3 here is CSARTWLSTDTQYF. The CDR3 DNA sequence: TGCAGTGCTAGAACCTGGTTGAGCACAGATACGCAGTATTTT.

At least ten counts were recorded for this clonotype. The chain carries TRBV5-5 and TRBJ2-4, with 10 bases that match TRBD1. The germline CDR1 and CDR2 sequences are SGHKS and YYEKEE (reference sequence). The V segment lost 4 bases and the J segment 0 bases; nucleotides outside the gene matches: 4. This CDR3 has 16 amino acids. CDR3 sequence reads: CASSPGQGTAKNIQYF. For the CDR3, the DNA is TGTGCCAGCAGCCCGGGACAGGGGACAGCCAAAAACATTCAGTACTTC.

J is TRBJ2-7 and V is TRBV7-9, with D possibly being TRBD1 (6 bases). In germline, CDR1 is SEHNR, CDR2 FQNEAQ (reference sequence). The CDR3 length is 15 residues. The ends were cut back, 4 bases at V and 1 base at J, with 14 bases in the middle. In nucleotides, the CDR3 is TGTGCCAGCAGCTCCCATTACGGACAGTCCTACGAGCAGTACTTC. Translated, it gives CASSSHYGQSYEQYF.

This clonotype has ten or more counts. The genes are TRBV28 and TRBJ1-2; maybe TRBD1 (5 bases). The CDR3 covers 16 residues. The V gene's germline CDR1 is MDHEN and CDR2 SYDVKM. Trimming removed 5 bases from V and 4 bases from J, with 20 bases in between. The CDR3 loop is CASSMEGSVGVYGYTF. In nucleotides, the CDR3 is TGTGCCAGCAGTATGGAGGGGAGTGTAGGGGTCTATGGCTACACCTTC.

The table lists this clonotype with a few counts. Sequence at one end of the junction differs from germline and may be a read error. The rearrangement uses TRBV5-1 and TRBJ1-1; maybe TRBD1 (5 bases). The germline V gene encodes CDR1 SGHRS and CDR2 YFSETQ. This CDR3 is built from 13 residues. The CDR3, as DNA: TGCGCTAGCAGCTTGAGGCAGGGCACTGAAGCTTTCTTT. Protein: CASSLRQGTEAFF.

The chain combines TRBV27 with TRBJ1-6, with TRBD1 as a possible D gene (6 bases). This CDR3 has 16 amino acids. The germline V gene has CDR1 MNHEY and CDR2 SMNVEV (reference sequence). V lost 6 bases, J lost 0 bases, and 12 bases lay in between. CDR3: CASRVSGASYNSPLHF. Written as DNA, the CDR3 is TGTGCCAGCAGAGTTTCAGGGGCCTCCTATAATTCACCCCTCCACTTT.

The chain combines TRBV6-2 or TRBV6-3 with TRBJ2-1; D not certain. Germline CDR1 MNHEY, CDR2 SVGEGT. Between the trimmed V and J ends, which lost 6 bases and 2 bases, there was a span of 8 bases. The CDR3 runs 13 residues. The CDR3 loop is CASRGYAYNEQFF. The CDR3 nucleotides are TGTGCCAGCAGGGGTTACGCCTACAATGAGCAGTTCTTC.

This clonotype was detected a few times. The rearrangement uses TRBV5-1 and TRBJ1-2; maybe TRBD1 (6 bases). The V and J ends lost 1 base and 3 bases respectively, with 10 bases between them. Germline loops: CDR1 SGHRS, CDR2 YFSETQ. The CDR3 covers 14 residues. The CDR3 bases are TGCGCCAGCAGCTTGCGGGGGCGGGACTATGGCTACACCTTC. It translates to CASSLRGRDYGYTF.

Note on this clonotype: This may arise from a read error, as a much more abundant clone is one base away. Here the CDR3 DNA reads TGTGCCAGCAGTGGACTAGCGGGATTCAACAAGCAGTACTTC. Translating it yields CASSGLAGFNKQYF. The chain recombines TRBV6-1 with TRBJ2-7; 11 positions match TRBD2. V was pared by 4 bases and J by 8 bases, with 7 bases of the junction left unmatched. Germline loops: CDR1 MNHNS, CDR2 SASEGT. CDR3 size: 14 residues.

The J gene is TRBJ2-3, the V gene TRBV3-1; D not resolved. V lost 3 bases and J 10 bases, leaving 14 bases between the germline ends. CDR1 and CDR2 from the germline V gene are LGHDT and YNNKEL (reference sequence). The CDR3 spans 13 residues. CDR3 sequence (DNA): TGTGCCAGCAGCCACTCAGAAAAAGCAGCGCAGTATTTT. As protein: CASSHSEKAAQYF.

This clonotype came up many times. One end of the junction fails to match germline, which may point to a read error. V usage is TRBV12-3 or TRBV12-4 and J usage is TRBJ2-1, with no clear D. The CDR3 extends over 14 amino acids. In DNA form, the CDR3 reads TGTGCCAGCAGCTTAGCTAGCTCCTACAATGAGCAGTTCTTC. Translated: CASSLASSYNEQFF.

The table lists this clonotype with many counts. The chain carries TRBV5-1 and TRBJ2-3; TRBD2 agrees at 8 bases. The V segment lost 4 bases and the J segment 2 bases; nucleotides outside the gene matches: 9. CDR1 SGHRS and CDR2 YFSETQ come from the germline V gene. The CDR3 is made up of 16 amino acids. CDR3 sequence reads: CASSAVPAGATDTQYF. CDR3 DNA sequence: TGCGCCAGCAGCGCTGTCCCAGCGGGAGCCACAGATACGCAGTATTTT.

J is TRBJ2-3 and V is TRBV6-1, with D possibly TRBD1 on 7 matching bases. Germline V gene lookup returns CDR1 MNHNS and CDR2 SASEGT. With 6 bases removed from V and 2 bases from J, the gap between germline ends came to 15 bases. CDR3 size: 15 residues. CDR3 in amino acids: CASRRGDRYTDTQYF. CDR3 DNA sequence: TGTGCCAGCAGGAGGGGGGACAGATACACAGATACGCAGTATTTT.

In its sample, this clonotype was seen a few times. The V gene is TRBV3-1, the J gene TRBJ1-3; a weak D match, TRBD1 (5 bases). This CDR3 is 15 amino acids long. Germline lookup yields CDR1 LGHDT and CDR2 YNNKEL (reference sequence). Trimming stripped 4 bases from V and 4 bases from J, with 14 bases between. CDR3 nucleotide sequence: TGTGCCAGCAGCCCTCAACAGGAGGGGGGAAACACCATATATTTT. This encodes CASSPQQEGGNTIYF.

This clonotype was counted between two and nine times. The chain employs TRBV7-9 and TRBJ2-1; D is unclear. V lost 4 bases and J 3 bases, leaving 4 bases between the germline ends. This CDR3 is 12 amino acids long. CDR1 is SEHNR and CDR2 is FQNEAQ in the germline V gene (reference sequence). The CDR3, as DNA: TGTGCCAGCAGCTGGGACTACAATGAGCAGTTCTTC. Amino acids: CASSWDYNEQFF.

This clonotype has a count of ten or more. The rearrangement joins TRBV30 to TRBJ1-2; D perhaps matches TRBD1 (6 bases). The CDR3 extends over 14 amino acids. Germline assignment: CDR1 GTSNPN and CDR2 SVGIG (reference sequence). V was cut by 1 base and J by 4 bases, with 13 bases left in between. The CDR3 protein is CAWSGLGGSYGYTF. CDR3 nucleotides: TGTGCCTGGAGTGGGCTAGGGGGTAGCTATGGCTACACCTTC.